This T cell receptor (beta chain) was sequenced in a study of vaccination and CD4 T cells after COVID-19. In the study overall: There were six male and four female convalescents, and two of them were Hispanic.

The germline gives CDR1 LNHDA, CDR2 SQIVND (reference sequence). The CDR3 has 17 amino acids. V was shortened by 10 bases and J by 0 bases, with 23 bases between the two germline ends. Sequenced with the Oncomine TCR Beta short-read assay was DNA taken from cultured CD4+ T cells. TCRdb re-analysed the PCR reads in MiXCR, keeping a single row per CDR3 protein. The sample holds tens of thousands of distinct CDR3 sequences, roughly 58% seen once. Details on this clonotype: Its antigen is not known.

Treatment specified: roughly nine-day PBMC culture with coronavirus spike peptide pools or control peptides (ViraFEST assay). The sequenced sample was CD4+ T cells from blood, cultured in vitro. The sequence was collected from a human donor who had recovered from COVID-19. The chain carries TRBV19 and TRBJ2-3; D is possibly TRBD1 or TRBD2 (5 bases each). As DNA, the CDR3 is TGTGCCACGGGCCGGGGCGCCGAGTTGACTAGCACAGATACGCAGTATTTT. The encoded protein is CATGRGAELTSTDTQYF.